These 3 T cell receptor beta chains share one sample of origin, sequenced in a study of cytomegalovirus exposure and HLA in healthy donors. PCR employed 60 Vbeta and 13 Jbeta primers. Data came from immunoSEQ multiplex PCR; TCRdb stores just in-frame clones and leaves some out. The sample includes tens of thousands of clones, roughly 69% of them seen just once. Sequencing used PBMCs. These receptors came from a man aged 25 to 40 in good health and CMV-seronegative.

The rearrangement uses TRBV6-5 and TRBJ1-2; D gene uncertain. The germline V and J ends were trimmed by 6 bases and 5 bases, with 13 bases remaining between them. The CDR3 covers 13 residues. Germline loops: CDR1 MNHEY, CDR2 SVGAGI. The CDR3, as DNA: TGTGCCAGCAGCATAGACGGAGGGTATGGCTACACCTTC. Encoded protein: CASSIDGGYGYTF.

The V call is TRBV9, the J call TRBJ1-1, with D hard to call. V lost 0 bases, J lost 6 bases, and 9 bases lay in between. The CDR3 sequence is 13 residues long. Germline V lookup: CDR1 SGDLS, CDR2 YYNGEE. The CDR3 DNA is TGTGCCAGCAGCGTAGTTCGGGAGGCTGAAGCTTTCTTT. This gives the protein CASSVVREAEAFF.

V is TRBV6-4 and J is TRBJ1-4, with 7 nucleotides matching TRBD1. V gave up 3 bases and J gave up 1 base; unmatched junction bases: 2. Germline CDR1 reads MRHNA; CDR2 reads SNTAGT. The CDR3 sequence is 15 residues long. The DNA of the CDR3 is TGTGCCAGCAGTGAGCAGGGGGGAACTAATGAAAAACTGTTTTTT. Its translation is CASSEQGGTNEKLFF.